Listed below are T cell receptor beta chains from one sample, sequenced in a study of beta chain features in type 1 diabetes. Sequencing used immunoSEQ multiplex PCR; TCRdb keeps in-frame clones, though not all of them. The sample carries roughly 350,000 clones, 8% to 13% recorded once. The specimen was naive CD4+ T cells from blood. The receptors were sampled from a woman aged 30 to 39 in good health. Each CDR3 is given with its conserved first and last residue. A D gene is named only where the DNA matches it firmly. The size field is filled for only some rows; it gives once, few, many or a size class.

j_call d_call clone_size v_call cdr3_aa cdr3_nt
TRBJ2-7 TRBD2 few TRBV28 CASSDPGTSGSHEQYF TGTGCCAGCAGTGACCCCGGGACTAGCGGGAGCCACGAGCAGTACTTC
TRBJ1-4 - - TRBV7-9 CASDSATNEKLFF TGTGCCAGCGACAGCGCAACTAATGAAAAACTGTTTTTT
TRBJ2-2 - - TRBV7-2 CASSARLTASYTGELFF TGTGCCAGCAGCGCCCGACTGACTGCGTCGTACACCGGGGAGCTGTTTTTT
TRBJ1-1 - few TRBV7-9 CASSLGPSEAFF TGTGCCAGCAGCTTGGGGCCCTCTGAAGCTTTCTTT
TRBJ2-5 TRBD1 few TRBV4-2 CASSQEDRLQETQYF TGTGCCAGCAGCCAAGAGGACAGGCTCCAAGAGACCCAGTACTTC
TRBJ2-1 - - TRBV7-2 CASSFAGHNEQFF TGTGCCAGCAGCTTCGCGGGTCACAATGAGCAGTTCTTC
TRBJ2-4 TRBD1 - TRBV7-2 CASSPGQGAIQYF TGTGCCAGCAGCCCGGGGCAGGGGGCCATTCAGTACTTC
TRBJ1-1 - - TRBV19 CASSIERKNTEAFF TGTGCCAGTAGTATAGAGAGAAAGAACACTGAAGCTTTCTTT
TRBJ2-3 TRBD1 few TRBV5-1 CASSADTAGQGTDTQYF TGCGCCAGCAGCGCGGACACCGCGGGACAGGGTACAGATACGCAGTATTTT
TRBJ1-2 - - TRBV7-9 CASSSRRGAHGYTF TGTGCCAGCAGTAGCCGTCGGGGGGCCCATGGCTACACCTTC
TRBJ1-2 - few TRBV6-1 CASSEAGGTGDHYGYTF TGTGCCAGCAGTGAAGCAGGAGGAACGGGAGATCACTATGGCTACACCTTC
TRBJ2-3 TRBD2 - TRBV10-3 CAISGGSGTSTDTQYF TGTGCCATCAGTGGAGGTAGCGGGACCAGCACAGATACGCAGTATTTT
TRBJ2-1 TRBD2 once TRBV11-3 CASSPTAGGRNEQFF TGTGCCAGCAGCCCGACAGCGGGAGGACGTAATGAGCAGTTCTTC
TRBJ2-1 - - TRBV11-2 CASSHLTSFEQFF TGTGCCAGCAGCCATCTTACTAGCTTTGAGCAGTTCTTC
TRBJ2-1 TRBD1 few TRBV4-3 CASSHVPGQGYSYNEQFF TGCGCCAGCAGCCACGTCCCGGGACAGGGATACTCCTACAATGAGCAGTTCTTC
TRBJ2-7 TRBD1 - TRBV5-1 CASSAGTGTLGEQYF TGCGCCAGCAGCGCTGGGACAGGGACCTTAGGCGAGCAGTACTTC
TRBJ2-2 - - TRBV27 CASSLFVAVPGELFF TGTGCCAGCAGTTTATTCGTAGCGGTCCCCGGGGAGCTGTTTTTT
TRBJ2-7 TRBD1 few TRBV4-1 CASSLRFGTESYEQYF TGCGCCAGCAGCCTAAGGTTCGGGACAGAGTCCTACGAGCAGTACTTC
TRBJ2-3 - few TRBV7-2 CASSYRVTGTDTQYF TGTGCCAGCAGTTACCGGGTTACAGGGACAGATACGCAGTATTTT
TRBJ2-3 TRBD2 - TRBV5-1 CASSPSGTSVSYTQYF TGCGCCAGCAGCCCCTCCGGGACTAGTGTCTCCTATACGCAGTATTTT
TRBJ2-7 TRBD1 - TRBV9 CASSTGTGEYEQYF TGTGCCAGCAGCACCGGGACAGGGGAATATGAGCAGTACTTC
TRBJ2-1 - - TRBV18 CASSTPGQEADEQFF TGTGCCAGCTCAACACCGGGACAAGAGGCCGATGAGCAGTTCTTC
TRBJ2-7 TRBD1 few TRBV19 CASSIGDSSYEQYF TGTGCCAGTAGTATTGGGGACAGCTCCTACGAGCAGTACTTC
TRBJ2-1 TRBD2 - TRBV7-3 CASRFLAGGEQFF TGTGCCAGCAGGTTCCTAGCGGGAGGTGAGCAGTTCTTC
TRBJ2-1 TRBD2 - TRBV7-2 CASSLEVIAGGAEQFF TGTGCCAGCAGCTTAGAGGTGATAGCGGGAGGAGCTGAGCAGTTCTTC
TRBJ2-7 TRBD1 few TRBV10-3 CAIGQGSSYEQYF TGTGCCATCGGACAGGGGTCCTCCTACGAGCAGTACTTC
TRBJ2-1 TRBD2 few TRBV5-1 CASSSGLAYNEQFF TGCGCCAGCAGCTCGGGACTAGCCTACAATGAGCAGTTCTTC
TRBJ2-1 TRBD2 - TRBV4-3 CASSRGLAGRYNEQFF TGCGCCAGCAGCCGAGGACTAGCGGGACGGTACAATGAGCAGTTCTTC
TRBJ2-3 - - TRBV9 CASSVGVGTDTQYF TGTGCCAGCAGCGTAGGAGTTGGCACAGATACGCAGTATTTT
TRBJ2-7 - - TRBV5-8 CASRLISSYEQYF TGTGCCAGCAGGTTGATTAGCTCCTACGAGCAGTACTTC
TRBJ2-5 - few TRBV6-6 CASSYSRSGRQETQYF TGTGCCAGCAGTTACAGTCGATCAGGCCGCCAAGAGACCCAGTACTTC
TRBJ1-1 - few TRBV4-2 CASSQVNTNTEAFF TGTGCCAGCAGCCAAGTGAACACCAACACTGAAGCTTTCTTT
TRBJ1-2 - few TRBV30 CAWAHLQTNYGYTF TGTGCCTGGGCGCATCTACAGACTAACTATGGCTACACCTTC
TRBJ1-1 TRBD1 few TRBV29-1 CSVSLTGVSDTEAFF TGCAGCGTTTCGCTTACAGGGGTGAGTGACACTGAAGCTTTCTTT
TRBJ2-7 TRBD2 - TRBV18 CASSPAGLAGSEQYF TGTGCCAGCTCACCTGCAGGACTAGCGGGATCCGAGCAGTACTTC
TRBJ2-3 - few TRBV15 CATSREAGVADTQYF TGTGCCACCAGCAGGGAAGCGGGCGTCGCAGATACGCAGTATTTT
TRBJ2-6 - few TRBV5-5 CASSLVVEANVLTF TGTGCCAGCAGCTTGGTAGTTGAGGCCAACGTCCTGACTTTC
TRBJ2-7 - - TRBV5-4 CASSPGTRSSYEQYF TGTGCCAGCAGCCCCGGGACTCGTAGCTCCTACGAGCAGTACTTC
TRBJ2-1 TRBD2 - TRBV9 CASSVGLAGTPVYNEQFF TGTGCCAGCAGCGTAGGACTAGCGGGAACGCCGGTGTACAATGAGCAGTTCTTC
TRBJ2-1 - - TRBV19 CASSIREGQGPRQQFF TGTGCCAGTAGTATTAGAGAGGGCCAGGGGCCACGCCAGCAGTTCTTC
TRBJ1-1 - few TRBV7-9 CASSLSGNTEAFF TGTGCCAGCAGCTTGTCAGGGAACACTGAAGCTTTCTTT
TRBJ2-4 - few TRBV30 CAWSTAELHQAKNIQYF TGTGCCTGGAGTACAGCAGAGCTTCACCAAGCCAAAAACATTCAGTACTTC
TRBJ2-7 - - TRBV7-2 CASSLGGTYEQYF TGTGCCAGCAGCTTGGGGGGTACCTACGAGCAGTACTTC
TRBJ2-7 - - TRBV27 CASSLTQGTQQYF TGTGCCAGCAGTCTCACTCAGGGAACTCAGCAGTACTTC
TRBJ2-1 TRBD2 few TRBV7-9 CASSPLAGGPNEQFF TGTGCCAGCAGCCCCCTAGCGGGAGGACCCAATGAGCAGTTCTTC
TRBJ2-7 TRBD2 - TRBV7-2 CASSSGLAGVGEQYF TGTGCCAGCAGCTCGGGACTAGCGGGAGTAGGCGAGCAGTACTTC
TRBJ2-7 TRBD2 - TRBV9 CASSVLAGPYEQYF TGTGCCAGCAGCGTTCTAGCGGGGCCCTACGAGCAGTACTTC
TRBJ2-3 TRBD2 few TRBV6-1 CASSAGLAPRTDTQYF TGTGCCAGCAGTGCTGGACTAGCGCCCCGCACAGATACGCAGTATTTT
TRBJ2-5 TRBD2 few TRBV15 CATSPRTSRETQYF TGTGCCACCAGCCCTCGGACTAGCCGGGAGACCCAGTACTTC
TRBJ1-2 TRBD1 few TRBV6-5 CASSYGTGSYGYTF TGTGCCAGCAGTTACGGGACAGGGTCCTATGGCTACACCTTC
TRBJ2-1 TRBD2 - TRBV7-3 CASSFTSGRTNNEQFF TGTGCCAGCAGCTTCACTAGCGGGAGGACGAACAATGAGCAGTTCTTC
TRBJ2-7 TRBD2 - TRBV6-5 CASTPTSGSYEQYF TGTGCCAGCACCCCAACTAGCGGGAGCTACGAGCAGTACTTC
TRBJ2-7 - - TRBV28 CASSYEWRGSSYEQYF TGTGCCAGCAGTTATGAGTGGCGGGGTAGCTCCTACGAGCAGTACTTC
TRBJ2-1 - few TRBV7-2 CASSLTTGQFF TGTGCCAGCAGCTTGACGACGGGACAGTTCTTC
TRBJ2-2 TRBD2 few TRBV11-1 CASSFPTSGLANTGELFF TGTGCCAGCAGCTTCCCCACTAGCGGACTAGCGAACACCGGGGAGCTGTTTTTT
TRBJ2-2 TRBD1 - TRBV2 CASRTGAVGELFF TGTGCCAGTCGGACAGGGGCGGTCGGGGAGCTGTTTTTT
TRBJ1-2 - - TRBV6-5 CASKVQEGYGYTF TGTGCCAGCAAAGTGCAGGAGGGCTATGGCTACACCTTC